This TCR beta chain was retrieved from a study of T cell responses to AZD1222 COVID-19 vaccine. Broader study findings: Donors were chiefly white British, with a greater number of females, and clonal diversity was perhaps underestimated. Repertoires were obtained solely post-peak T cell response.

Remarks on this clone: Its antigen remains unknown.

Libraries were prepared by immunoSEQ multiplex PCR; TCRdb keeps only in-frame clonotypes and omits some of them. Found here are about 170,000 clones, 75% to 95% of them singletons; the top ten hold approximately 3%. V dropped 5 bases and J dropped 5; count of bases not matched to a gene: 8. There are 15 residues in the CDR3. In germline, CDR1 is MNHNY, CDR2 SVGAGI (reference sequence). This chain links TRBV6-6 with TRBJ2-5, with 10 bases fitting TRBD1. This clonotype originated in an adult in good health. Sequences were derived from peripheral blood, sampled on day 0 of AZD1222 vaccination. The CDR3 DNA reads TGTGCCAGCAGTGGGACAGGGGATTCTTATGAGACCCAGTACTTC. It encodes CASSGTGDSYETQYF.